Below, 6 T cell receptor beta chains from the same sample are listed, as sequenced in a study of blood T cell repertoires in COVID-19. Here immunoSEQ multiplex PCR was the method, and the copy in TCRdb shows in-frame clones only, minus some. The table records 200,000 to 250,000 clones, nearly 90% of them present only once. Sequencing was carried out using PBMCs or T cells enriched from blood (not recorded which). The receptors stem from a man between 25 and 39 years old who had been exposed to COVID-19.

This chain links TRBV6-2 or TRBV6-3 with TRBJ2-7; 8 bases align to TRBD2. This CDR3 region has 15 residues. Germline V gene sequence: CDR1 MNHEY, CDR2 SVGEGT. J was trimmed by 0 bases and V by 5 bases; bases with no gene match: 6. This chain's CDR3 is CASSGGGTSSYEQYF. The CDR3 DNA sequence: TGTGCCAGCAGTGGCGGGGGGACCAGCTCCTACGAGCAGTACTTC.

This rearrangement joins TRBV5-5 to TRBJ2-3; perhaps TRBD2 as D (6 bases). This CDR3 comprises 13 residues. Germline CDR1 SGHKS, CDR2 YYEKEE (reference sequence). V was clipped by 1 base and J by 4 bases, with 7 bases between them. CDR3 region: CASSLWGADTQYF. CDR3 DNA: TGTGCCAGCAGCTTGTGGGGGGCAGATACGCAGTATTTT. Filled out from reference TRBV5-5 and TRBJ2-3, the complete variable domain reads DAGVTQSPTHLIKTRGQQVTLRCSPISGHKSVSWYQQVLGQGPQFIFQYYEKEERGRGNFPDRFSARQFPNYSSELNVNALLLGDSALYLCASSLWGADTQYFGPGTRLTVL.

DNA for the CDR3: TGTGCCAGCAGTGATAACGCGGGGAGGGAGCTGTTTTTT. The encoded protein is CASSDNAGRELFF. The V gene is TRBV6-1, the J gene TRBJ2-2, with D maybe TRBD2 (6 bases). The CDR3 sequence is 13 residues long. V was cut by 3 bases and J by 9 bases, with 11 bases left in between. CDR1 is MNHNS, CDR2 SASEGT, per germline.

The rearrangement joins TRBV9 to TRBJ2-5, with a weak D call TRBD2 (7 bases). The V gene's germline CDR1 is SGDLS and CDR2 YYNGEE. CDR3 length: 17 amino acids. Trimming stripped 0 bases from V and 4 bases from J, with 19 bases between. As DNA, the CDR3 is TGTGCCAGCAGCGTAGATCTGGGGGGGGCCTTAGGAGAGACCCAGTACTTC. Encoded protein: CASSVDLGGALGETQYF.

The chain uses TRBV18 and TRBJ2-7, with TRBD1 matching over 7 bases. V was pared by 2 bases and J by 1 base, with 2 bases of the junction left unmatched. CDR1 and CDR2 from the germline V gene are KGHSH and LQKENI. The length of the CDR3 is 14 residues. The CDR3, as DNA: TGTGCCAGCTCACCAGAGACAGGGTCCTACGAGCAGTACTTC. Encoded protein: CASSPETGSYEQYF.

The V gene is TRBV19, the J gene TRBJ1-6, with D possibly being TRBD1 (5 bases). V lost 3 bases to trimming and J lost 6 bases, with 9 bases between them. Germline V gives CDR1 LNHDA, CDR2 SQIVND (reference sequence). The CDR3 has 14 residues. Here the CDR3 DNA reads TGTGCCAGTAGTATCGGGGGGGGTAATTCACCCCTCCACTTT. It specifies CASSIGGGNSPLHF.